The 8 T cell receptor beta chains below all came from one sample that was sequenced in a study of blood T cell repertoires in COVID-19. Method: immunoSEQ multiplex PCR; TCRdb's copy keeps in-frame clones and lacks some. This sample has about 180,000 clones, with about 91% found just once. The sequenced sample consisted of PBMCs or T cells enriched from blood (not recorded which). The receptors originated from a woman aged 40 to 49 with acute COVID-19.

V usage is TRBV4-1 and J usage is TRBJ1-2; no clear D gene. The CDR3 totals 14 residues. V lost 4 bases and J lost 6, with 15 bases in between. Per germline, CDR1 MGHRA and CDR2 YSYEKL. The CDR3 sequence is CASSPPGREDGYTF. DNA for the CDR3: TGCGCCAGCAGCCCGCCGGGGAGGGAAGATGGCTACACCTTC.

The CDR3 bases are TGTGCCAGCAGCTTTAACGGGGGATACAATGAGCAGTTCTTC. It specifies CASSFNGGYNEQFF. The V call is TRBV7-3, the J call TRBJ2-1, with D possibly matching TRBD2 (6 bases). The length of the CDR3 is 14 residues. Germline V CDR1 and CDR2: SGHTA, FQGTGA. The V gene lost 3 bases and the J gene lost 4 bases, with 10 bases spanning the gap.

V and J are TRBV6-1 and TRBJ1-1, with 9 bases aligning to TRBD1. The CDR3 extends over 15 amino acids. Trimming took 4 bases from V and 4 from J; bases not matched to a gene: 7. Germline V gene lookup returns CDR1 MNHNS and CDR2 SASEGT. The CDR3 region has the DNA TGTGCCAGCAGTGCAATACAGGGGGCGATCACTGAAGCTTTCTTT. It encodes CASSAIQGAITEAFF.

The rearrangement joins TRBV6-6 to TRBJ2-1, with D possibly being TRBD2 (7 bases). Trimming removed 5 bases from V and 4 bases from J, with 21 bases in between. This CDR3 comprises 17 residues. CDR1 MNHNY and CDR2 SVGAGI come from the germline V gene (reference sequence). The CDR3 is CASSLRRGGLTYNEQFF. The CDR3 DNA is TGTGCCAGCAGTCTCCGGCGCGGGGGCCTTACTTACAATGAGCAGTTCTTC.

The chain is built from TRBV4-3 and TRBJ2-2; D not resolved. Germline assignment: CDR1 LGHNA and CDR2 YSLEER. The germline V and J ends were trimmed by 2 bases and 6 bases, with 7 bases remaining between them. The length of the CDR3 is 13 residues. CDR3 sequence reads: CASSQIVSGELFF. The CDR3 region has the DNA TGCGCCAGCAGCCAAATCGTATCCGGGGAGCTGTTTTTT.

The chain has TRBV2 and TRBJ1-4; D may be TRBD1 (6 bases). The CDR3 is made up of 16 amino acids. The germline V and J ends were trimmed by 4 bases and 3 bases, with 15 bases remaining between them. Germline assignment: CDR1 SNHLY and CDR2 FYNNEI. The CDR3 is CASSAPVAGANEKLFF. The DNA for the CDR3 is TGTGCCAGCAGTGCCCCAGTGGCAGGGGCTAATGAAAAACTGTTTTTT.

The chain joins TRBV4-3 to TRBJ2-2; 9 bases are a match to TRBD2. CDR3 size: 17 residues. Trimming cost V 1 base and J 6 bases; bases outside gene matches: 9. Germline CDR1 and CDR2: LGHNA and YSLEER. The CDR3 sequence: CASSQVRSSGMSGELFF. The DNA of the CDR3 is TGCGCCAGCAGCCAAGTTCGGTCTAGCGGGATGTCCGGGGAGCTGTTTTTT.

This chain joins TRBV4-2 and TRBJ2-7, with 9 nucleotides matching TRBD2. Per germline, CDR1 LGHNA and CDR2 YNFKEQ. V trimming: 3 bases; J trimming: 7 bases; junction bases outside the gene matches: 13. The CDR3 covers 16 residues. CDR3 bases: TGTGCCAGCAGCCAGGACACACGAGCGGGGGGTAGGGAGCAGTACTTC. Encoded protein: CASSQDTRAGGREQYF.